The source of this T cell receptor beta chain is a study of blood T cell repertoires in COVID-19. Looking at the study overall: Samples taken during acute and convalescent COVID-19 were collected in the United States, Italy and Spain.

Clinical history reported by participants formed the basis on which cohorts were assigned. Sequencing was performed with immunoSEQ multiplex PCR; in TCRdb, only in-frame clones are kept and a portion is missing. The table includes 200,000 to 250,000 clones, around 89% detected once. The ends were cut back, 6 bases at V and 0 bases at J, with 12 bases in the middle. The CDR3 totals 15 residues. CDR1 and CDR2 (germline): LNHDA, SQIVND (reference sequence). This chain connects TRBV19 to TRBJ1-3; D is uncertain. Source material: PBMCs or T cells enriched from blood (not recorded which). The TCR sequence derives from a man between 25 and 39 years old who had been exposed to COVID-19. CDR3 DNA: TGTGCCAGTAGCGGTATCCGAGACTCTGGAAACACCATATATTTT. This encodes CASSGIRDSGNTIYF.